The rows below give T cell receptor beta chains drawn from one sample of a study of T-cell memory formation after mild COVID-19. TCRdb re-derived calls from the 5' RACE reads in MiXCR, one entry per CDR3 protein. The sample lists more than 100,000 distinct CDR3 sequences, around 6.3% occurring once. The sequencing input was PBMCs or a T cell subset sorted from them (not recorded which). The source is an adult woman who had mild COVID-19 (a few samples of this study predate the infection). Cell type and time point are not known. CDR3s include the opening cysteine and the closing phenylalanine or tryptophan. A D gene is named only where the DNA matches it firmly. Clone size is not always given. Where it is, it says once, few, many or a class for expanded clones.

d_gene	v_gene	j_gene	abundance	CDR3nt	CDR3aa
-	TRBV2	TRBJ2-3	few	TGTGCCAGAGCGCGCCGGGGACCCACAGATACGCAGTATTTT	CARARRGPTDTQYF
-	TRBV19	TRBJ2-3	few	TGTGCCAGTAGTGGGCGGCAGGGACTTACAGATACGCAGTATTTT	CASSGRQGLTDTQYF
-	TRBV7-6	TRBJ2-6	many	TGTGCCAGCAGCTTAGGGGGTGGGGCCAACGTCCTGACTTTC	CASSLGGGANVLTF
-	TRBV29-1	TRBJ2-7	many	TGCAGCGCTCCGACCCACGAGCAGTACTTC	CSAPTHEQYF
-	TRBV24-1	TRBJ2-1	-	TGTGCCACCAGTGATTTGGCAGGGTCTAGTTTCGATGAGCAGTTCTTC	CATSDLAGSSFDEQFF
-	TRBV15	TRBJ1-2	few	TGTGCCACCAGCAGAGACAGGACTTTCTATGGCTACACCTTC	CATSRDRTFYGYTF
TRBD1	TRBV18	TRBJ2-1	few	TGTGCCAGCTCACCAGAAGGACAGGTCATCGTGGGGCCTCACAATGAGCAGTTCTTC	CASSPEGQVIVGPHNEQFF
-	TRBV2	TRBJ2-4	few	TGTGCCAGCAGTGACACTAGCTTTCCGGTTCAGTACTTC	CASSDTSFPVQYF
-	TRBV6-2/TRBV6-3	TRBJ1-1	many	TGTGCCAGCAGTTACGCCAGCAAAACAGGGATTGGGGGCGGCACTGAAGCTTTCTTT	CASSYASKTGIGGGTEAFF
-	TRBV7-8	TRBJ2-3	many	TGTGCCAGCAGCTTAGCGACTCTAGCGACCACAGATACGCAGTATTTT	CASSLATLATTDTQYF
TRBD1	TRBV29-1	TRBJ1-1	few	TGCAGCGTCGTGACAGGGGTTTTTACTGAAGCTTTCTTT	CSVVTGVFTEAFF
-	TRBV5-1	TRBJ2-2	many	TGCGCCAGCAGCTCAGCGGCCAACACCGGGGAGCTGTTTTTT	CASSSAANTGELFF
TRBD2	TRBV12-3/TRBV12-4	TRBJ2-5	many	TGTGCCAGCAGCAACAGAGGACTAGCGGGAGGGAATCTGGAGACCCAGTACTTC	CASSNRGLAGGNLETQYF
-	TRBV7-2	TRBJ2-3	many	TGTGCCACGAGAACAGGGATTAGTACAGATACGCAGTATTTT	CATRTGISTDTQYF
-	TRBV12-3/TRBV12-4	TRBJ1-1	many	TGTGCCAGCAGTTTAAATGGGGACACTGAAGCTTTCTTT	CASSLNGDTEAFF
-	TRBV7-6	TRBJ2-7	many	TGTGCCAGCAGCTTAAGTAGCGGCCTTTCCTACGAGCAGTACTTC	CASSLSSGLSYEQYF
-	TRBV20-1	TRBJ2-3	few	TGCAGTGCTAGAGACGGGACTCTACGCACAGATACGCAGTATTTT	CSARDGTLRTDTQYF
TRBD2	TRBV20-1	TRBJ2-5	few	TGCAGTGCTAGTGGGGGGACTAGCATCCGGGAGACCCAGTACTTC	CSASGGTSIRETQYF